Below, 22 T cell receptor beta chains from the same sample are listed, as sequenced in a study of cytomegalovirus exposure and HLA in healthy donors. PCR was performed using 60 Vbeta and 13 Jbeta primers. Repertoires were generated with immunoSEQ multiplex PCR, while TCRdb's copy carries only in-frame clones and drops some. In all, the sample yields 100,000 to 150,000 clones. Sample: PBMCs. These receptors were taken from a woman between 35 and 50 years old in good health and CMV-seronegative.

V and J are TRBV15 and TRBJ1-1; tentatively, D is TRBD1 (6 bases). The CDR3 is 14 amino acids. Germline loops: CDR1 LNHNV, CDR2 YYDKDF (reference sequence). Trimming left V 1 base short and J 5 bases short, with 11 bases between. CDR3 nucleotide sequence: TGTGCCACCAGCAGAGTACAGGGAGGGACTGAAGCTTTCTTT. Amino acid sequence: CATSRVQGGTEAFF. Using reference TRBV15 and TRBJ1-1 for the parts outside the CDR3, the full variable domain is DAMVIQNPRYQVTQFGKPVTLSCSQTLNHNVMYWYQQKSSQAPKLLFHYYDKDFNNEADTPDNFQSRRPNTSFCFLDIRSPGLGDTAMYLCATSRVQGGTEAFFGQGTRLTVV.

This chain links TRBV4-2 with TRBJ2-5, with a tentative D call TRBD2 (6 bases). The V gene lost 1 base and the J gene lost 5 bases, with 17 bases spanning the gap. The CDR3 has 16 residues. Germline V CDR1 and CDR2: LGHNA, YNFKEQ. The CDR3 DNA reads TGTGCCAGCAGCCAAGGGGGGGTACGGGGACGGGAGACCCAGTACTTC. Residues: CASSQGGVRGRETQYF.

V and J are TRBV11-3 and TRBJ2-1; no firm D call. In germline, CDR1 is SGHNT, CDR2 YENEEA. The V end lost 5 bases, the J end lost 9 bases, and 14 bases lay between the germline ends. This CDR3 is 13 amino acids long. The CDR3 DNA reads TGTGCCAGCAGCCCGACGGGTGAAGGTGAGCAGTTCTTC. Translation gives CASSPTGEGEQFF.

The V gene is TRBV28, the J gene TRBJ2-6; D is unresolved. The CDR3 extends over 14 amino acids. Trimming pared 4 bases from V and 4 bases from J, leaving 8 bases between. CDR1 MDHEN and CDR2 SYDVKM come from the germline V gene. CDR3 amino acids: CASSSSSGANVLTF. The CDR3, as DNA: TGTGCCAGCAGTTCGAGTTCAGGGGCCAACGTCCTGACTTTC.

The CDR3 bases are TGTGCCAGCAGCTCCGTTAGCGGGGGGGCCGGAAACAATGAGCAGTTCTTC. Translating it yields CASSSVSGGAGNNEQFF. J is TRBJ2-1 and V is TRBV4-2; 11 bases align to TRBD2. The CDR3 covers 17 residues. Germline values: CDR1 LGHNA, CDR2 YNFKEQ. After removal of 5 bases from V and 5 bases from J, the junction contained 11 bases not matched to a gene.

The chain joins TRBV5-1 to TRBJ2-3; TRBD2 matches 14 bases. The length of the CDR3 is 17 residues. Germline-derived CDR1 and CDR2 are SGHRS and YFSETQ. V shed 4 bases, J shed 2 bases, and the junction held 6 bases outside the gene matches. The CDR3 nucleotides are TGCGCCAGCAGCCGACTAGCGGGGGGGCCCGTCACAGATACGCAGTATTTT. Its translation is CASSRLAGGPVTDTQYF.

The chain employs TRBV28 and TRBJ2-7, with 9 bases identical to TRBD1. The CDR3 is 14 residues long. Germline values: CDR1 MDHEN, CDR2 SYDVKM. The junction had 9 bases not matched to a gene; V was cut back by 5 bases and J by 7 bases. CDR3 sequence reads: CASSGGQGPGEQYF. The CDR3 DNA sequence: TGTGCCAGCAGTGGGGGACAGGGCCCGGGTGAGCAGTACTTC.

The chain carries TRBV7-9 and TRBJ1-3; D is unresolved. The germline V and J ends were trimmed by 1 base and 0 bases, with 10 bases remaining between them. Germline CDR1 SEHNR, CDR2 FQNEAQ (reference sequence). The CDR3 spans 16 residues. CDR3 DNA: TGTGCCAGCAGCTTAGAGCCCCCCGGCTCTGGAAACACCATATATTTT. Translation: CASSLEPPGSGNTIYF.

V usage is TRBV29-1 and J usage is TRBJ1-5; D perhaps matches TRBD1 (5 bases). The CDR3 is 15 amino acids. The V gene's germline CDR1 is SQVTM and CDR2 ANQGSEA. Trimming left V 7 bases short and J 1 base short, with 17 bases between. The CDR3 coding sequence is TGCAGCGCCCGACTGGGGGGAGGAAGCAATCAGCCCCAGCATTTT. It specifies CSARLGGGSNQPQHF.

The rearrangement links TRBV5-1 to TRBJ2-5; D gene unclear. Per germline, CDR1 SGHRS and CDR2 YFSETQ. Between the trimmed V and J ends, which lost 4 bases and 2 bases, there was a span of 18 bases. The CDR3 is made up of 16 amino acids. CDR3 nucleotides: TGCGCCAGCAGCATCCTGGGCCCCAAACGGCAAGAGACCCAGTACTTC. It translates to CASSILGPKRQETQYF.

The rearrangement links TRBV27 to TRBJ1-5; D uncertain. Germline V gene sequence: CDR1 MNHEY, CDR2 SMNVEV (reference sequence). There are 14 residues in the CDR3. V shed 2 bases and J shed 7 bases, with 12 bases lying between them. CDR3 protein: CASSLRGGGQPQHF. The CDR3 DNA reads TGTGCCAGCAGTTTACGGGGTGGAGGCCAGCCCCAGCATTTT.

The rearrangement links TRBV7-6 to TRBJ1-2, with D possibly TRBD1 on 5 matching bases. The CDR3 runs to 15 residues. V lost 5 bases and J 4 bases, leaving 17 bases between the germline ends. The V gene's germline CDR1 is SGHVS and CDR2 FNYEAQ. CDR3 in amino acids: CASSPTVLDTYGYTF. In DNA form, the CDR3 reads TGTGCCAGCAGCCCGACAGTCCTCGATACCTATGGCTACACCTTC.

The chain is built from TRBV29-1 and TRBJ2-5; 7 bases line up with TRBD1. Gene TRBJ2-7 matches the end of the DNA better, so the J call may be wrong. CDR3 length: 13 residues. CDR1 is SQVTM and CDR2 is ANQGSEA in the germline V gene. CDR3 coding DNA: TGCAGCGTTGGGCGACAGGGTGGGGACGAGCAGTACTTC. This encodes CSVGRQGGDEQYF.

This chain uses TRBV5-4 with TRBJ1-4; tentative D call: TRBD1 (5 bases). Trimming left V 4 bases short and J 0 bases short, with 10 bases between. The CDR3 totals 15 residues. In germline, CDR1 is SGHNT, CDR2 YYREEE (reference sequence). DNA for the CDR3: TGTGCCAGCAGCCCTTGGGACTCAACTAATGAAAAACTGTTTTTT. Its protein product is CASSPWDSTNEKLFF.

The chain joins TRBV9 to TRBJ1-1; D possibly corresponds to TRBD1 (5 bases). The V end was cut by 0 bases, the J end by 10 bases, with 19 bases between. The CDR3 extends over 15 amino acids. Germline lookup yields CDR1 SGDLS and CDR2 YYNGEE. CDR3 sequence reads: CASSVDSRGIRVAFF. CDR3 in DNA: TGTGCCAGCAGCGTAGACTCTCGGGGGATCAGGGTAGCTTTCTTT.

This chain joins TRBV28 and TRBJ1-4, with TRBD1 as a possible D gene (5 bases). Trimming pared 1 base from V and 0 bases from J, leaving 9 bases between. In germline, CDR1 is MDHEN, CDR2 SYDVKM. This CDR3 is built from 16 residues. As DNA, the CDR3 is TGTGCCAGCAGTTTATTAGGGGTTGCAACTAATGAAAAACTGTTTTTT. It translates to CASSLLGVATNEKLFF. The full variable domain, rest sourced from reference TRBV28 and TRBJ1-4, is DVKVTQSSRYLVKRTGEKVFLECVQDMDHENMFWYRQDPGLGLRLIYFSYDVKMKEKGDIPEGYSVSREKKERFSLILESASTNQTSMYLCASSLLGVATNEKLFFGSGTQLSVL.

DNA for the CDR3: TGTGCCATCAGTGAGTCCCTGGGACAGTCCTCTGGAAACACCATATATTTT. Translated, it gives CAISESLGQSSGNTIYF. This chain connects TRBV10-3 to TRBJ1-3; 7 positions match TRBD1. The germline V gene has CDR1 ENHRY and CDR2 SYGVKD. Trimming cost V 0 bases and J 0 bases; bases outside gene matches: 5. The CDR3 is 17 residues long.

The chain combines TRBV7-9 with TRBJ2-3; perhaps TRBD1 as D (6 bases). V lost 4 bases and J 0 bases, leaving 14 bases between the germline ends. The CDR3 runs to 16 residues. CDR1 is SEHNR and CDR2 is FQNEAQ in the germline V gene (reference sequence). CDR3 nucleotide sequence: TGTGCCAGCAGCTCCGGACAGACCTACAGCACAGATACGCAGTATTTT. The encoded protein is CASSSGQTYSTDTQYF.

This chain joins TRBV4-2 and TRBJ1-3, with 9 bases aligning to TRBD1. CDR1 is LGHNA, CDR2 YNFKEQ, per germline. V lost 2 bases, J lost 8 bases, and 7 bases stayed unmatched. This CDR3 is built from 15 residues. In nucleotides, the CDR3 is TGTGCCAGCAGCCAAACAGGGGGCGGGTCGCACACCATATATTTT. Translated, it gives CASSQTGGGSHTIYF.

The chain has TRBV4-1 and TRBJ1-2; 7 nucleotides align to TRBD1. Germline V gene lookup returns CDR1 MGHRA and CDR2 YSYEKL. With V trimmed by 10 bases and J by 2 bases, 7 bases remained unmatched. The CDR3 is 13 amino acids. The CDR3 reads CANRDSRNYGYTF. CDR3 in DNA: TGCGCCAACCGGGACAGCCGGAACTATGGCTACACCTTC.

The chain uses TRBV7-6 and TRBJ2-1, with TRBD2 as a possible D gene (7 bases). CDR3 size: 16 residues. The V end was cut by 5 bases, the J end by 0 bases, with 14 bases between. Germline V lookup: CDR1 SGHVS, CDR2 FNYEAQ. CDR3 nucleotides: TGTGCCAGCAGCCCGGGGGGCCTTAGCTCCTACAATGAGCAGTTCTTC. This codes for CASSPGGLSSYNEQFF.

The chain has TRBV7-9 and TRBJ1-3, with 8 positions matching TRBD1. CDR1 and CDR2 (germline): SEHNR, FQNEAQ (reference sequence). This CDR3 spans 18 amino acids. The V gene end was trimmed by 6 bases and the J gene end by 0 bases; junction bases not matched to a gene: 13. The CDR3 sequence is CASSPGQGSSNSGNTIYF. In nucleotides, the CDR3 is TGTGCCAGCAGTCCAGGACAGGGTTCAAGCAACTCTGGAAACACCATATATTTT.